The next 17 T cell receptor beta chains were all read from a single sample in a study of T cell changes during pregnancy in multiple sclerosis. Generated by immunoSEQ multiplex PCR, the TCRdb table keeps only in-frame clones and is missing some. The sample contains 30,000 to 40,000 clones, 90% of which appear only once. Sequencing was performed on CD4+ T cells from peripheral blood mononuclear cells, taken in the first trimester of pregnancy. The source of these receptors is a female donor in good health, enrolled as a control in a pregnancy study.

This chain joins TRBV4-3 and TRBJ1-5; 7 bases line up with TRBD1. In germline, CDR1 is LGHNA, CDR2 YSLEER. The CDR3 runs to 15 residues. With 4 bases clipped from V and 7 bases from J, the junction kept 10 bases outside the gene matches. The CDR3 loop reads CASSLTTQGGQPQHF. In nucleotides, the CDR3 is TGCGCCAGCAGCCTCACGACCCAGGGGGGCCAGCCCCAGCATTTT.

J is TRBJ2-2 and V is TRBV4-2; D is perhaps TRBD1 (7 bases). There are 16 residues in the CDR3. V lost 1 base to trimming and J lost 4 bases, with 13 bases between them. The V gene's germline CDR1 is LGHNA and CDR2 YNFKEQ. CDR3 sequence (DNA): TGTGCCAGCAGCCAAGCTGTTCAGGGGGGCACCGGGGAGCTGTTTTTT. This encodes CASSQAVQGGTGELFF.

This sequence joins TRBV15 and TRBJ2-5; D is perhaps TRBD2 (5 bases). V lost 1 base, J lost 5 bases, and 11 bases lay in between. Per the germline V gene, CDR1 is LNHNV and CDR2 is YYDKDF (reference sequence). The CDR3 is 14 residues long. CDR3 residues: CATSRGRGSETQYF. The DNA of the CDR3 is TGTGCCACCAGCAGAGGACGGGGAAGCGAGACCCAGTACTTC.

For the CDR3, the DNA is TGCGCCAGCAGCTTGGCCGGGAGCTCCTACAATGAGCAGTTCTTC. It yields the protein CASSLAGSSYNEQFF. The V gene is TRBV5-1, the J gene TRBJ2-1, with a weak D call TRBD2 (6 bases). This CDR3 contains 15 residues. The germline V gene encodes CDR1 SGHRS and CDR2 YFSETQ. Trimming removed 0 bases from V and 0 bases from J, with 7 bases in between.

The chain carries TRBV19 and TRBJ1-5; tentatively, D is TRBD1 (6 bases). Germline CDR1 reads LNHDA; CDR2 reads SQIVND (reference sequence). V was shortened by 8 bases and J by 2 bases, with 10 bases between the two germline ends. The CDR3 has 13 residues. CDR3 loop: CASVNRGNQPQHF. DNA of the CDR3: TGTGCCAGTGTCAACAGGGGCAATCAGCCCCAGCATTTT.

V usage is TRBV29-1 and J usage is TRBJ1-1; the D gene is possibly TRBD1 (5 bases). Germline V CDR1 and CDR2: SQVTM, ANQGSEA. This CDR3 is 14 amino acids long. V lost 6 bases, J lost 0 bases, and 14 bases lay in between. The CDR3 sequence is CSVVGGAMNTEAFF. CDR3 nucleotides: TGCAGCGTCGTGGGGGGAGCCATGAACACTGAAGCTTTCTTT. The full variable domain, completed using reference TRBV29-1 and TRBJ1-1, is SAVISQKPSRDICQRGTSLTIQCQVDSQVTMMFWYRQQPGQSLTLIATANQGSEATYESGFVIDKFPISRPNLTFSTLTVSNMSPEDSSIYLCSVVGGAMNTEAFFGQGTRLTVV.

The rearrangement links TRBV19 to TRBJ1-2; D is perhaps TRBD1 (6 bases). CDR3 size: 14 residues. Looked up from germline, CDR1 is LNHDA and CDR2 is SQIVND (reference sequence). Trimming shortened V by 8 bases and J by 0 bases, and 13 bases separated the two germline ends. The CDR3 protein is CASETGATNYGYTF. The CDR3 nucleotides read TGTGCCAGTGAGACAGGTGCTACTAACTATGGCTACACCTTC.

The J gene is TRBJ2-5, the V gene TRBV4-1, with TRBD1 identical over 7 bases. The J segment lost 3 bases and the V segment lost 0 bases, leaving 10 bases of the junction unmatched. The V gene's germline CDR1 is MGHRA and CDR2 YSYEKL. CDR3 length equals 17 residues. The CDR3 region is CASSQEGGRGREETQYF. The DNA of the CDR3 is TGCGCCAGCAGCCAAGAGGGCGGAAGGGGGCGAGAAGAGACCCAGTACTTC.

This chain joins TRBV11-3 and TRBJ1-1, with D hard to call. CDR3 length: 13 residues. In germline, CDR1 is SGHNT, CDR2 YENEEA. Trimming stripped 5 bases from V and 0 bases from J, with 7 bases between. The CDR3 DNA follows: TGTGCCAGCAGCCGAGCGGTGAACACTGAAGCTTTCTTT. Translating gives CASSRAVNTEAFF. The full variable domain, in which reference TRBV11-3 and TRBJ1-1 provide the parts outside the CDR3, is EAGVVQSPRYKIIEKKQPVAFWCNPISGHNTLYWYLQNLGQGPELLIRYENEEAVDDSQLPKDRFSAERLKGVDSTLKIQPAELGDSAVYLCASSRAVNTEAFFGQGTRLTVV.

The chain recombines TRBV4-3 with TRBJ2-3; 14 nucleotides align to TRBD2. This CDR3 spans 17 amino acids. The J segment lost 4 bases and the V segment lost 4 bases, leaving 7 bases of the junction unmatched. Germline CDR1 is LGHNA and CDR2 is YSLEER. Written as DNA, the CDR3 is TGCGCCAGCAGCCCCATGGGGACTAGCGGGGGTGCAGATACGCAGTATTTT. Residues: CASSPMGTSGGADTQYF.

In this sample, this clone turned up once. The V and J genes are TRBV11-3 and TRBJ2-1, with 9 nucleotides matching TRBD1. This CDR3 is built from 15 residues. Germline CDR1 SGHNT, CDR2 YENEEA. With 5 bases clipped from V and 8 bases from J, the junction kept 10 bases outside the gene matches. In DNA form, the CDR3 reads TGTGCCAGCAGCCACGGACAGGGGAAAGGTGATGAGCAGTTCTTC. Translation: CASSHGQGKGDEQFF.

A single count supports this clone. CDR3 region: CASSLGLAEYYNEQFF. The DNA for the CDR3 is TGTGCCAGCAGCCTGGGACTAGCGGAATACTACAATGAGCAGTTCTTC. The chain couples TRBV7-2 to TRBJ2-1, with TRBD2 matching over 11 bases. The V and J ends lost 5 bases and 3 bases, in that order; junction bases with no gene match: 6. The CDR3 runs 16 residues. Germline V gene lookup returns CDR1 SGHTA and CDR2 FQGNSA. Full variable domain (rest looked up from reference TRBV7-2 and TRBJ2-1): GAGVSQSPSNKVTEKGKDVELRCDPISGHTALYWYRQSLGQGLEFLIYFQGNSAPDKSGLPSDRFSAERTGGSVSTLTIQRTQQEDSAVYLCASSLGLAEYYNEQFFGPGTRLTVL.

The chain recombines TRBV30 with TRBJ2-2, with 8 bases aligning to TRBD2. The ends lost 5 bases at V and 5 bases at J; junction bases unmatched: 10. Germline lookup yields CDR1 GTSNPN and CDR2 SVGIG (reference sequence). This CDR3 spans 15 amino acids. CDR3 nucleotides: TGTGCCTGGTACCCGGGGGGGGGTTTTACCGGGGAGCTGTTTTTT. Protein product: CAWYPGGGFTGELFF.

DNA for the CDR3: TGTGCCAGCAGCGAACAGACCTCTGGAAACACCATATATTTT. Protein sequence: CASSEQTSGNTIYF. The chain employs TRBV9 and TRBJ1-3; no definite D call. Germline CDR1 and CDR2: SGDLS and YYNGEE. V lost 3 bases to trimming and J lost 0 bases, with 7 bases between them. CDR3 length: 14 residues.

The chain links TRBV27 to TRBJ1-2; 8 bases are a match to TRBD1. From germline, CDR1 is MNHEY and CDR2 SMNVEV (reference sequence). The CDR3 extends over 15 amino acids. The J segment lost 1 base and the V segment lost 5 bases, leaving 6 bases of the junction unmatched. CDR3 region: CASSIRQGNNYGYTF. CDR3 nucleotide sequence: TGTGCCAGCAGTATACGACAGGGGAATAACTATGGCTACACCTTC.

V usage is TRBV7-9 and J usage is TRBJ1-1, with 7 bases identical to TRBD1. The CDR3 totals 14 residues. CDR1 and CDR2 from the germline V gene are SEHNR and FQNEAQ (reference sequence). V shed 4 bases, J shed 4 bases, and the junction held 6 bases outside the gene matches. The CDR3, as DNA: TGTGCCAGCAGCTCCACAGGGGTGGGCACTGAAGCTTTCTTT. Its translation is CASSSTGVGTEAFF.

V and J are TRBV11-1 and TRBJ2-1, with 16 nucleotides matching TRBD2. CDR3 size: 16 residues. CDR1 and CDR2 from the germline V gene are SGHAT and FQDESV (reference sequence). The junction had 5 bases not matched to a gene; V was cut back by 7 bases and J by 5 bases. The CDR3 coding sequence is TGTGCCAGCACCAAGGGACTAGCGGGGGGGAACAATGAGCAGTTCTTC. Amino acid sequence: CASTKGLAGGNNEQFF.